The 2 T cell receptor beta chains listed next were all sequenced from one sample in a study of cytomegalovirus exposure and HLA in healthy donors (dated by TCRdb to the late 2010s). Receptors were amplified or captured by the immunoSEQ multiplex PCR assay. The multiplex PCR relied on a mix of 60 forward primers for TCR Vbeta segments and 13 reverse primers for TCR Jbeta segments. This immuneACCESS table, as held by TCRdb, lists in-frame sequences with V and J called but not all clones. Of the missing ones, under half trace to an unresolved V gene in checked studies; the others have no known cause. This sample gives about 160,000 clones in total; more than 75% of them show up just once. The top ten clones comprise over 1.1% of the sample. The sample consisted of PBMCs. The source is a male donor in good health and CMV-seronegative.

The chain employs TRBV28 and TRBJ1-2; D is possibly TRBD1 (5 bases). V was shortened by 2 bases and J by 2 bases, with 6 bases between the two germline ends. CDR3 size: 13 residues. Looked up from germline, CDR1 is MDHEN and CDR2 is SYDVKM. CDR3 nucleotide sequence: TGTGCCAGCAGTTTAGACAGAAACTATGGCTACACCTTC. Its translation is CASSLDRNYGYTF.

The chain employs TRBV10-3 and TRBJ1-4, with TRBD1 identical over 9 bases. V shed 3 bases, J shed 2 bases, and the junction held 7 bases outside the gene matches. Germline V CDR1 and CDR2: ENHRY, SYGVKD. The CDR3 runs 17 residues. CDR3 bases: TGTGCCATCAGTGACGCGGACAGGGGAGGCACTAATGAAAAACTGTTTTTT. Encoded protein: CAISDADRGGTNEKLFF.